The 23 T cell receptor beta chains listed next were all sequenced from one sample in a study of blood T cell repertoires in COVID-19. The data were produced by immunoSEQ multiplex PCR, yet TCRdb's version contains in-frame clones alone and is incomplete. The sample has some 40,000 clones, approximately 80% seen once. The sequencing input was peripheral blood. These receptors came from a man in his 70s with acute or convalescent COVID-19.

The V call is TRBV14, the J call TRBJ1-1; 9 nucleotides line up with TRBD1. V trimming: 1 base; J trimming: 2 bases; junction bases outside the gene matches: 5. Germline V gene sequence: CDR1 SGHDN, CDR2 FVKESK. This CDR3 region has 16 residues. CDR3 sequence: CASSQGTGVSNTEAFF. The CDR3 DNA is TGTGCCAGCAGCCAAGGGACAGGGGTCTCTAACACTGAAGCTTTCTTT.

V gene TRBV18 combines with J gene TRBJ1-5; D perhaps matches TRBD1 (5 bases). V was shortened by 6 bases and J by 2 bases, with 11 bases between the two germline ends. Germline loops: CDR1 KGHSH, CDR2 LQKENI. The CDR3 spans 14 residues. As DNA, the CDR3 is TGTGCCAGCTCGCCGACAGTAGGCAATCAGCCCCAGCATTTT. The encoded protein is CASSPTVGNQPQHF.

The V call is TRBV6-5, the J call TRBJ1-2; 8 nucleotides align to TRBD1. V trimming: 6 bases; J trimming: 7 bases; junction bases outside the gene matches: 4. The CDR3 contains 12 residues. Germline values: CDR1 MNHEY, CDR2 SVGAGI. The CDR3, as DNA: TGTGCCAGCAGCTGGACAGGGTTTGGCTACACCTTC. The encoded protein is CASSWTGFGYTF.

This clone was found once. The J gene is TRBJ2-7, the V gene TRBV5-6, with D possibly TRBD2 on 7 matching bases. CDR1 SGHDT and CDR2 YYEEEE come from the germline V gene. V shed 3 bases and J shed 6 bases, with 19 bases lying between them. The CDR3 runs to 15 residues. CDR3 sequence reads: CASSSLEGGGSEQYF. In nucleotides, the CDR3 is TGTGCCAGCAGCTCTCTAGAAGGGGGAGGGTCCGAGCAGTACTTC. Complete variable domain (other parts from reference TRBV5-6 and TRBJ2-7): DAGVTQSPTHLIKTRGQQVTLRCSPKSGHDTVSWYQQALGQGPQFIFQYYEEEERQRGNFPDRFSGHQFPNYSSELNVNALLLGDSALYLCASSSLEGGGSEQYFGPGTRLTVT.

V and J are TRBV3-1 (or the pseudogene TRBV3-2) and TRBJ2-5, with TRBD1 as a possible D gene (6 bases). Germline lookup yields CDR1 LGHDT and CDR2 YNNKEL (reference sequence). Deletions cut 1 base from V and 5 bases from J, with 14 bases between. CDR3 size: 15 residues. CDR3 region: CASSQAEGGWETQYF. The DNA for the CDR3 is TGTGCCAGCAGCCAAGCGGAAGGGGGTTGGGAGACCCAGTACTTC.

The chain couples TRBV7-9 to TRBJ1-1; the D gene is possibly TRBD1 (6 bases). CDR3 length equals 16 residues. Trimming cost V 1 base and J 1 base, with 13 bases left between them. Germline V CDR1 and CDR2: SEHNR, FQNEAQ (reference sequence). CDR3 sequence: CASSLEGGRGNTEAFF. CDR3 DNA: TGTGCCAGCAGCTTAGAAGGTGGCAGGGGGAACACTGAAGCTTTCTTT. Full variable domain (rest looked up from reference TRBV7-9 and TRBJ1-1): DTGVSQNPRHKITKRGQNVTFRCDPISEHNRLYWYRQTLGQGPEFLTYFQNEAQLEKSRLLSDRFSAERPKGSFSTLEIQRTEQGDSAMYLCASSLEGGRGNTEAFFGQGTRLTVV.

The genes are TRBV4-3 and TRBJ1-3; possible D gene TRBD1, 5 bases. The V end lost 0 bases, the J end lost 0 bases, and 24 bases lay between the germline ends. The V gene's germline CDR1 is LGHNA and CDR2 YSLEER. The CDR3 totals 21 residues. CDR3 protein: CASSQERVGDSRWGSGNTIYF. CDR3 nucleotide sequence: TGCGCCAGCAGCCAAGAGAGGGTCGGGGACTCCCGGTGGGGCTCTGGAAACACCATATATTTT.

The chain recombines TRBV11-2 with TRBJ1-1; no firm D call. V was clipped by 0 bases and J by 2 bases, with 10 bases between them. Per the germline V gene, CDR1 is SGHAT and CDR2 is FQNNGV. This CDR3 is 15 amino acids long. CDR3 DNA sequence: TGTGCCAGCAGCTTAGAGTCAGTAATAAACACTGAAGCTTTCTTT. Translated, it gives CASSLESVINTEAFF.

The genes are TRBV18 and TRBJ2-7; D unresolved. This CDR3 is 13 amino acids long. V was clipped by 2 bases and J by 2 bases, with 7 bases between them. Germline CDR1 KGHSH, CDR2 LQKENI. CDR3 nucleotides: TGTGCCAGCTCACCAGTTGAGACCTACGAGCAGTACTTC. This sequence encodes CASSPVETYEQYF.

The J gene is TRBJ1-5, the V gene TRBV30; D is uncertain. The CDR3 has 14 residues. Trimming stripped 1 base from V and 0 bases from J, with 7 bases between. Germline CDR1 and CDR2: GTSNPN and SVGIG (reference sequence). The CDR3 reads CAWSGGYSNQPQHF. The CDR3 nucleotides read TGTGCCTGGAGTGGAGGGTATAGCAATCAGCCCCAGCATTTT.

This clone was observed a single time. The V gene is TRBV7-9, the J gene TRBJ1-4; a weak D match, TRBD1 (6 bases). There are 15 residues in the CDR3. The V and J ends lost 4 bases and 3 bases respectively, with 12 bases between them. The germline V gene encodes CDR1 SEHNR and CDR2 FQNEAQ (reference sequence). The CDR3 DNA reads as TGTGCCAGCAGCTCCCTCCCAGGGGCTAATGAAAAACTGTTTTTT. It encodes CASSSLPGANEKLFF.

This chain joins TRBV5-1 and TRBJ2-7; no reliable D call. CDR3 length: 13 amino acids. Germline values: CDR1 SGHRS, CDR2 YFSETQ. The V gene lost 5 bases and the J gene lost 2 bases, with 11 bases spanning the gap. In DNA, the CDR3 is TGCGCCAGCAGTCGTGCCGAGGCCTACGAGCAGTACTTC. It encodes CASSRAEAYEQYF.

This chain links TRBV5-6 with TRBJ1-5; D is possibly TRBD1 (6 bases). The CDR3 length is 14 residues. CDR1 and CDR2 from the germline V gene are SGHDT and YYEEEE. V lost 4 bases and J 6 bases, leaving 14 bases between the germline ends. CDR3 nucleotides: TGTGCCAGCAGCCGAGGGGGGGCCAGTCAGCCCCAGCATTTT. Its protein product is CASSRGGASQPQHF.

The J gene is TRBJ1-3, the V gene TRBV9; a weak D match, TRBD1 (6 bases). The CDR3 is 14 residues long. The germline V and J ends were trimmed by 0 bases and 8 bases, with 12 bases remaining between them. Germline values: CDR1 SGDLS, CDR2 YYNGEE. The CDR3 sequence: CASSVADRKDTIYF. CDR3 nucleotide sequence: TGTGCCAGCAGCGTAGCAGACAGGAAGGACACCATATATTTT.

V usage is TRBV2 and J usage is TRBJ1-1; no definite D call. The V and J ends lost 3 bases and 1 base respectively, with 15 bases between them. Germline V gene data show CDR1 as SNHLY and CDR2 as FYNNEI. This CDR3 is built from 16 residues. This chain's CDR3 is CASSDGFRSSNTEAFF. CDR3 nucleotide sequence: TGTGCCAGCAGTGATGGTTTTAGATCCTCGAACACTGAAGCTTTCTTT.

The rearrangement links TRBV9 to TRBJ1-2; D remains unclear. The CDR3 spans 14 residues. From germline, CDR1 is SGDLS and CDR2 YYNGEE. V lost 0 bases to trimming and J lost 1 base, with 7 bases between them. DNA of the CDR3: TGTGCCAGCAGCGTAGCTCTGTTTAACTATGGCTACACCTTC. It translates to CASSVALFNYGYTF. Combining the CDR3 with reference TRBV9 and TRBJ1-2 gives the whole variable domain DSGVTQTPKHLITATGQRVTLRCSPRSGDLSVYWYQQSLDQGLQFLIQYYNGEERAKGNILERFSAQQFPDLHSELNLSSLELGDSALYFCASSVALFNYGYTFGSGTRLTVV.

The CDR3 nucleotides read TGTGCCAGCAGCGAGGGACTAGCGGGGTCCTCGCAGTATTTT. Translation: CASSEGLAGSSQYF. V usage is TRBV7-9 and J usage is TRBJ2-3; 13 nucleotides match TRBD2. The length of the CDR3 is 14 residues. V lost 5 bases and J lost 10; bases outside the gene matches: 6. The germline V gene encodes CDR1 SEHNR and CDR2 FQNEAQ (reference sequence).

This chain connects TRBV7-9 to TRBJ2-1, with a tentative D call TRBD1 (6 bases). Per germline, CDR1 SEHNR and CDR2 FQNEAQ (reference sequence). Trimming shortened V by 5 bases and J by 7 bases, and 24 bases separated the two germline ends. The CDR3 has 17 amino acids. CDR3 region: CASSPGTLILGRNEQFF. CDR3 bases: TGTGCCAGCAGCCCCGGGACACTGATCCTTGGTCGGAATGAGCAGTTCTTC.

The CDR3 sequence: CASSINSMNTEAFF. The CDR3 DNA follows: TGTGCCAGTAGTATTAACAGCATGAACACTGAAGCTTTCTTT. The rearrangement joins TRBV19 to TRBJ1-1; D remains unclear. Trimming took 3 bases from V and 0 from J, leaving 8 bases between them. The CDR3 loop spans 14 amino acids. Germline V gene sequence: CDR1 LNHDA, CDR2 SQIVND (reference sequence).

This rearrangement joins TRBV7-9 to TRBJ2-1; a weak D match, TRBD2 (5 bases). This CDR3 contains 13 residues. Germline CDR1 SEHNR, CDR2 FQNEAQ (reference sequence). V dropped 4 bases and J dropped 11 bases, with 15 bases sitting between them. Here the CDR3 reads CASSSLEGGKQFF. The CDR3, as DNA: TGTGCCAGCAGCTCCCTTGAGGGCGGAAAGCAGTTCTTC.

This rearrangement joins TRBV29-1 to TRBJ1-5; TRBD1 matches 10 bases. The trim removed 4 bases at V and 5 bases at J, leaving 2 bases unmatched. CDR3 length equals 13 residues. CDR1 and CDR2 (germline): SQVTM, ANQGSEA. The CDR3 region has the DNA TGCAGCGTTGGTGACAGGGGGCATCAGCCCCAGCATTTT. Residues: CSVGDRGHQPQHF.

V usage is TRBV29-1 and J usage is TRBJ1-1, with D perhaps TRBD1 (5 bases). V was trimmed by 7 bases and J by 1 base, leaving 13 bases between them. From germline, CDR1 is SQVTM and CDR2 ANQGSEA. The CDR3 totals 13 residues. The CDR3 is CSGRESANTEAFF. In DNA, the CDR3 is TGCAGCGGCAGGGAATCGGCGAACACTGAAGCTTTCTTT.

The rearrangement uses TRBV5-1 and TRBJ2-7; tentative D call: TRBD2 (6 bases). The V end was cut by 6 bases, the J end by 5 bases, with 15 bases between. The CDR3 is 13 amino acids. Germline V lookup: CDR1 SGHRS, CDR2 YFSETQ. CDR3 coding DNA: TGCGCCAGCAAGGAGGGCGTACGCGACGAGCAGTACTTC. It translates to CASKEGVRDEQYF.